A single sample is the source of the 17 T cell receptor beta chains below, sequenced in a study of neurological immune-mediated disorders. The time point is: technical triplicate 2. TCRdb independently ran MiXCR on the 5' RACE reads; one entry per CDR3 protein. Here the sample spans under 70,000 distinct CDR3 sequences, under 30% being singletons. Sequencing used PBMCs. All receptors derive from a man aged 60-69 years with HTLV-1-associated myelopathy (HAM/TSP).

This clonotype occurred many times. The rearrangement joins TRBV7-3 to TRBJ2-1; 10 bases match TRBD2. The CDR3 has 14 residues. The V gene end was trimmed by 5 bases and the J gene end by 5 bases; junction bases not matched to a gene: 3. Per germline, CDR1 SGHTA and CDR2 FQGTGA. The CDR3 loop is CASSLAGVNNEQFF. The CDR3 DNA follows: TGTGCCAGCAGCCTAGCGGGAGTTAACAATGAGCAGTTCTTC.

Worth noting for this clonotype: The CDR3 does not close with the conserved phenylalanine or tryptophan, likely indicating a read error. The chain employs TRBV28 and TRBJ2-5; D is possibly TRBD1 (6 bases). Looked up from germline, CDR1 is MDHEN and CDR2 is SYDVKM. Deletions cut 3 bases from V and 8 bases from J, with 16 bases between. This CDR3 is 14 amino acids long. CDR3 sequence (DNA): TGTGCCAGCAGTTTCTCGGACAGTTTAGATACCCAGTACTAC. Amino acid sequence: CASSFSDSLDTQYY.

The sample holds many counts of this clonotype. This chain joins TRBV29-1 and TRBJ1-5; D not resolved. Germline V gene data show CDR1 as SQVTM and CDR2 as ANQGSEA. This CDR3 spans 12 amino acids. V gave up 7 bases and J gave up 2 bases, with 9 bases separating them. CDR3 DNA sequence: TGCAGCGCCCAACTGGGCAATCAGCCCCAGCATTTT. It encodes CSAQLGNQPQHF.

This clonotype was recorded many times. The CDR3 sequence is CSVVGTAPGQYF. The CDR3 nucleotides read TGCAGCGTTGTGGGGACAGCTCCCGGGCAGTACTTC. The chain has TRBV29-1 and TRBJ2-7, with 7 bases that match TRBD1. CDR1 is SQVTM, CDR2 ANQGSEA, per germline. Germline trimming cut 4 bases from V and 9 bases from J; bases unmatched to any gene: 9. CDR3 length: 12 residues.

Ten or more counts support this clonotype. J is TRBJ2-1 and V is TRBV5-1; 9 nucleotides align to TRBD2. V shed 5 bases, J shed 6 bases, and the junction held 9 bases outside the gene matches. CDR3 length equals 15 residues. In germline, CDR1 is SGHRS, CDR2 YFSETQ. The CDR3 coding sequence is TGCGCCAGCAGGAGCCCCGGGACTAGCAGCAATGAGCAGTTCTTC. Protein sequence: CASRSPGTSSNEQFF.

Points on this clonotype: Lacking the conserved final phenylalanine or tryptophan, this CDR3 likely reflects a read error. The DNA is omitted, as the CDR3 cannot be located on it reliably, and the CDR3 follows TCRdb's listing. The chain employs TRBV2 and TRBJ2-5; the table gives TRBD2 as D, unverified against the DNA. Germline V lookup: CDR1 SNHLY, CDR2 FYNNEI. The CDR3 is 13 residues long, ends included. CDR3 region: CASRREARETKYY.

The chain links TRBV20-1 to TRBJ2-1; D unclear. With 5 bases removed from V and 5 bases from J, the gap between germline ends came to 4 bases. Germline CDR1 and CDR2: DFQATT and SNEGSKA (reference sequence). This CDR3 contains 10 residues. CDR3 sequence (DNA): TGCAGTGCTGGCCACAATGAGCAGTTCTTC. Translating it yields CSAGHNEQFF.

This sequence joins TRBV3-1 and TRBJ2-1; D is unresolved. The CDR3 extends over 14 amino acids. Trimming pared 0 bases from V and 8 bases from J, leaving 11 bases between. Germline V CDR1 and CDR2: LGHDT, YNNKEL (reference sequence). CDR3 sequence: CASSQEVGFDEQFF. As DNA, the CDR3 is TGTGCCAGCAGCCAAGAAGTGGGCTTTGATGAGCAGTTCTTC.

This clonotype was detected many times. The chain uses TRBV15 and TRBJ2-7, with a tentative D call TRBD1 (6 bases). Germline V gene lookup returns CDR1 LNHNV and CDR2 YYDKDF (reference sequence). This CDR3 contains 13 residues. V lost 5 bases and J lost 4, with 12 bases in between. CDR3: CATSAGTPYEQYF. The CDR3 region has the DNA TGTGCCACCAGCGCTGGGACACCATACGAGCAGTACTTC.

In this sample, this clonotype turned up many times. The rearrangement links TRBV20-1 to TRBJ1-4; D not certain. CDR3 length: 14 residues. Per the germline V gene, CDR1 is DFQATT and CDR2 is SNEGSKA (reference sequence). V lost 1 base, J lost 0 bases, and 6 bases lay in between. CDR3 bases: TGCAGTGCTAGAGGACATTCAACTAATGAAAAACTGTTTTTT. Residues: CSARGHSTNEKLFF.

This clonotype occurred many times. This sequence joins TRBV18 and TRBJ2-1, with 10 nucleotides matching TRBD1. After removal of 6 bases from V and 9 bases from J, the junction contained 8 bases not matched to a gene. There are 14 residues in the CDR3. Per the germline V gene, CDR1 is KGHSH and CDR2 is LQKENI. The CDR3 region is CASSLDRGQGEQFF. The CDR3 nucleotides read TGTGCCAGCTCGCTTGACAGGGGGCAAGGTGAGCAGTTCTTC.

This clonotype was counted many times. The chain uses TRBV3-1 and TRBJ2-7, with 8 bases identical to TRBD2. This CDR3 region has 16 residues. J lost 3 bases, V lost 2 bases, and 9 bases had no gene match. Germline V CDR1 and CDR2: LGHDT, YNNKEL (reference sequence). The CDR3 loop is CASSQPTSGGRYEQYF. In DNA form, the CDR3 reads TGTGCCAGCAGCCAACCCACTAGCGGAGGCCGCTACGAGCAGTACTTC.

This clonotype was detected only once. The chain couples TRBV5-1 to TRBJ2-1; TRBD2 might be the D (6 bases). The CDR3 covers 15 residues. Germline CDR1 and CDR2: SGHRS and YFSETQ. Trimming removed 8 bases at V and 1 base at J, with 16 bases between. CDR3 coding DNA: TGCGCCAGAATCTTGACTAGTGGGTCCTACAATGAGCAGTTCTTC. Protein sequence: CARILTSGSYNEQFF.

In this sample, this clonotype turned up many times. CDR3 residues: CASSLLGQGDYEQYF. The CDR3 DNA reads as TGCGCCAGCAGCTTGTTGGGACAGGGAGATTACGAGCAGTACTTC. The chain is built from TRBV5-1 and TRBJ2-7; TRBD1 matches 9 bases. After removal of 1 base from V and 4 bases from J, the junction contained 6 bases not matched to a gene. Germline assignment: CDR1 SGHRS and CDR2 YFSETQ. There are 15 residues in the CDR3.

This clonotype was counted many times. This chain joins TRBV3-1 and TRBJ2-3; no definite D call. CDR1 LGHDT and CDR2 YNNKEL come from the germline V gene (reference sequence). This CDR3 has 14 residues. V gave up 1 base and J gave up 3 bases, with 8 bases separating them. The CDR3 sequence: CASSQGVWTDTQYF. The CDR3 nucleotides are TGTGCCAGCAGCCAAGGGGTTTGGACAGATACGCAGTATTTT.

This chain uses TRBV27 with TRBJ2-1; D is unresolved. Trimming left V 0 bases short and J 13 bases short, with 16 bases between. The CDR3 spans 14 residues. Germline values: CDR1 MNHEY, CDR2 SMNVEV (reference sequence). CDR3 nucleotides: TGTGCCAGCAGTTTATCCCCTGTTAAGGTCGGACAGTTCTTC. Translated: CASSLSPVKVGQFF.

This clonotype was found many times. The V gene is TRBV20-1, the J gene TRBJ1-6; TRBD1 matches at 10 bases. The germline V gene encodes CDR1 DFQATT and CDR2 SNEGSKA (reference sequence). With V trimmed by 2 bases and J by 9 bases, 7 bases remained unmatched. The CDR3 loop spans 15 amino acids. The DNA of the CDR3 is TGCAGTGCTAGATTCATGGGACAGGGGATTTCACCCCTCCACTTT. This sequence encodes CSARFMGQGISPLHF.